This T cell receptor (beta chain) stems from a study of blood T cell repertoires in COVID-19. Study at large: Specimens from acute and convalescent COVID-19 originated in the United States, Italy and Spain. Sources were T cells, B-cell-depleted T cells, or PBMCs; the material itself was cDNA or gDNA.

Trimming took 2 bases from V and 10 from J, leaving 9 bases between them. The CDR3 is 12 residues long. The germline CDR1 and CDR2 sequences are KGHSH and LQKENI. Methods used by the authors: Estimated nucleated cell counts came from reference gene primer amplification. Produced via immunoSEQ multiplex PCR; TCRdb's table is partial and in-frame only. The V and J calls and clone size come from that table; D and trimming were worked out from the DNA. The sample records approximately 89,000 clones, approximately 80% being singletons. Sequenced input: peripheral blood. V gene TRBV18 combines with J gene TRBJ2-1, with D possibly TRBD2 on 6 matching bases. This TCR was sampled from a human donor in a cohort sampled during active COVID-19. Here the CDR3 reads CASSPSGEEQFF. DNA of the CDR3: TGTGCCAGCTCACCATCGGGGGAGGAGCAGTTCTTC. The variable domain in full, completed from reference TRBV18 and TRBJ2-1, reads NAGVMQNPRHLVRRRGQEARLRCSPMKGHSHVYWYRQLPEEGLKFMVYLQKENIIDESGMPKERFSAEFPKEGPSILRIQQVVRGDSAAYFCASSPSGEEQFFGPGTRLTVL.